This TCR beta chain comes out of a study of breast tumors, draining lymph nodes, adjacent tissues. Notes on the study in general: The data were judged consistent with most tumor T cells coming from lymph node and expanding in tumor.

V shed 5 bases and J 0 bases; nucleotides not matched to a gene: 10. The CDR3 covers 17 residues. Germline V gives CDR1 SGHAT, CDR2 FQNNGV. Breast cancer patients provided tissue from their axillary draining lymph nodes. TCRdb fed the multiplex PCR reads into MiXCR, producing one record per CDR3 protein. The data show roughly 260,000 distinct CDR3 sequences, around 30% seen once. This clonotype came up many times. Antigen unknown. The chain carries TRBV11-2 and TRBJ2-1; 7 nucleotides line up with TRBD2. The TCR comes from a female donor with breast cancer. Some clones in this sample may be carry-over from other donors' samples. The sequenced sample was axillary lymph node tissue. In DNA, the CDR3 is TGTGCCAGCAGCAGATATCTAGCGGCAAGCTCCTACAATGAGCAGTTCTTC. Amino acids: CASSRYLAASSYNEQFF. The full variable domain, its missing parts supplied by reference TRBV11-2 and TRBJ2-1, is EAGVAQSPRYKIIEKRQSVAFWCNPISGHATLYWYQQILGQGPKLLIQFQNNGVVDDSQLPKDRFSAERLKGVDSTLKIQPAKLEDSAVYLCASSRYLAASSYNEQFFGPGTRLTVL.